This is a list of T cell receptor beta chains from one sample in a study of T cell repertoires in cytomegalovirus infection. MiXCR, run by TCRdb on the reads, gives a single entry per CDR3 protein. The sample has about 920,000 distinct CDR3 sequences, around 30% seen once. Their antigens are not known. Sequenced material: cultured CD8+ T cells from PBMCs, taken from culture after CMV antigen stimulation. These receptors were taken from a human donor in good health (CMV status not recorded). Some clones in this sample may be carry-over from other donors' samples. CDR3s leave out the opening cysteine and the closing phenylalanine or tryptophan.

V gene: TRBV3-1; J gene: TRBJ1-2; CDR3 protein: ASSQGSGGTPDGYT
V gene: TRBV19; J gene: TRBJ1-1; CDR3 protein: ASSLRLRGLNTEAF
V gene: TRBV7-2; J gene: TRBJ2-5; CDR3 protein: ASSYGVSSQETQY
V gene: TRBV7-3; J gene: TRBJ2-1; CDR3 protein: ASSADGVGEQF
V gene: TRBV2; J gene: TRBJ2-1; CDR3 protein: ASISNGGGRGGRNEQF
V gene: TRBV20-1; J gene: TRBJ2-2; CDR3 protein: SARLPGPNTGELF
V gene: TRBV5-5; J gene: TRBJ1-5; CDR3 protein: ASSLGKNTYSNQPQH
V gene: TRBV7-6; J gene: TRBJ2-7; CDR3 protein: ASSRTGGEYEQY
V gene: TRBV2; J gene: TRBJ2-6; CDR3 protein: ASSSGHDSGANVLT
V gene: TRBV6-6; J gene: TRBJ1-1; CDR3 protein: ASSYSSRVGTEAF
V gene: TRBV2; J gene: TRBJ1-5; CDR3 protein: ASRETPLKAQPQH
V gene: TRBV7-2; J gene: TRBJ1-1; CDR3 protein: ASSLGPRVLALNTEAF